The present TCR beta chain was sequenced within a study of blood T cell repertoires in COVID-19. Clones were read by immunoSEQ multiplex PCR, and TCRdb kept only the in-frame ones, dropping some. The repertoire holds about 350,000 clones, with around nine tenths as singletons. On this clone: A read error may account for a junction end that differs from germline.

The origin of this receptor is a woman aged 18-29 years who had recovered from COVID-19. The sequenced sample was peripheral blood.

In nucleotides, the CDR3 is TGCAGCCTAAAGACTAGCGGGATAGGAATTTCTTACAGTGAGCAGTTCTTC. Its protein is CSLKTSGIGISYSEQFF. The chain joins TRBV29-1 to TRBJ2-1, with 11 bases lining up with TRBD2. CDR1 and CDR2 (germline): SQVTM, ANQGSEA. The CDR3 is 17 residues long.